One and the same sample provided the 17 T cell receptor beta chains below, sequenced in a study of blood T cell repertoires in COVID-19. The repertoire was sequenced with immunoSEQ multiplex PCR; TCRdb's copy has only in-frame clones and lacks some. The sample lists roughly 140,000 clones, about 88% occurring once. Material: peripheral blood. The receptors here all came from a human donor in a cohort sampled during active COVID-19.

The V gene is TRBV18, the J gene TRBJ2-3; 10 positions match TRBD2. Germline V gene sequence: CDR1 KGHSH, CDR2 LQKENI. This CDR3 is built from 20 residues. The J segment lost 2 bases and the V segment lost 0 bases, leaving 14 bases of the junction unmatched. The CDR3, as DNA: TGTGCCAGCTCACCACCGCGGGGCTCGGCTAGCGGGGGCCACACAGATACGCAGTATTTT. Encoded protein: CASSPPRGSASGGHTDTQYF.

The chain recombines TRBV10-3 with TRBJ1-3; D gene uncertain. This CDR3 contains 16 residues. Looked up from germline, CDR1 is ENHRY and CDR2 is SYGVKD. The germline V and J ends were trimmed by 5 bases and 0 bases, with 14 bases remaining between them. DNA of the CDR3: TGTGCCATCAGTCCCCTCGGGTCCTCCTCTGGAAACACCATATATTTT. This sequence encodes CAISPLGSSSGNTIYF.

The J gene is TRBJ2-7, the V gene TRBV27, with 8 bases identical to TRBD1. CDR3 length: 14 residues. Germline assignment: CDR1 MNHEY and CDR2 SMNVEV (reference sequence). Trimming cost V 1 base and J 3 bases; bases outside gene matches: 2. For the CDR3, the DNA is TGTGCCAGCAGTTTATACGGACAGGGCTACGAGCAGTACTTC. Protein sequence: CASSLYGQGYEQYF.

V is TRBV10-2 and J is TRBJ2-3, with 7 bases matching TRBD1. This CDR3 is built from 13 residues. V trimming: 8 bases; J trimming: 1 base; junction bases outside the gene matches: 3. The germline V gene encodes CDR1 WSHSY and CDR2 SAAADI. The CDR3, as DNA: TGCGCCAGCTTCGACAGGGGCACAGATACGCAGTATTTT. As protein: CASFDRGTDTQYF.

This chain connects TRBV30 to TRBJ1-2; no reliable D call. CDR3 size: 11 residues. V lost 3 bases and J 5 bases, leaving 7 bases between the germline ends. The germline V gene has CDR1 GTSNPN and CDR2 SVGIG (reference sequence). The CDR3 loop reads CAWRWAYGYTF. Here the CDR3 DNA reads TGTGCCTGGAGATGGGCGTATGGCTACACCTTC.

This clone was detected only once. V and J are TRBV7-3 and TRBJ1-1; possibly TRBD1 for D (5 bases). This CDR3 region has 15 residues. The ends were cut back, 6 bases at V and 0 bases at J, with 14 bases in the middle. Looked up from germline, CDR1 is SGHTA and CDR2 is FQGTGA. DNA of the CDR3: TGTGCCAGCAGTCCATCTGGACACTTGAACACTGAAGCTTTCTTT. It specifies CASSPSGHLNTEAFF.

A note on this clone: At the DNA level, this CDR3 is encoded by other sequences in the same sample as well. V is TRBV28 and J is TRBJ2-3; D possibly corresponds to TRBD2 (6 bases). The CDR3 is made up of 14 amino acids. V gave up 2 bases and J gave up 4 bases, with 10 bases separating them. Germline V lookup: CDR1 MDHEN, CDR2 SYDVKM. The CDR3 coding sequence is TGTGCCAGCAGTTTAGGCGGGACCCCAGATACGCAGTATTTT. It codes for CASSLGGTPDTQYF.

V is TRBV6-2 or TRBV6-3 and J is TRBJ2-7, with 13 positions matching TRBD2. V was pared by 4 bases and J by 5 bases, with 5 bases of the junction left unmatched. The CDR3 contains 15 residues. Germline lookup yields CDR1 MNHEY and CDR2 SVGEGT. CDR3 DNA: TGTGCCAGCAGTTTCGGGACTAGCGGGATCGACGAGCAGTACTTC. Its translation: CASSFGTSGIDEQYF.

In this sample, this clone turned up once. This chain uses TRBV9 with TRBJ2-7; TRBD2 might be the D (6 bases). Trimming stripped 4 bases from V and 4 bases from J, with 18 bases between. CDR3 size: 15 residues. The V gene's germline CDR1 is SGDLS and CDR2 YYNGEE. This CDR3 reads CASSPGTQTIYEQYF. Here the CDR3 DNA reads TGTGCCAGCAGCCCCGGGACTCAAACCATTTACGAGCAGTACTTC.

V is TRBV4-1 and J is TRBJ2-1; possibly TRBD2 for D (6 bases). Trimming left V 0 bases short and J 4 bases short, with 10 bases between. From germline, CDR1 is MGHRA and CDR2 YSYEKL. There are 15 residues in the CDR3. CDR3 nucleotides: TGCGCCAGCAGCCAAGAGGGGACTCCGTACAATGAGCAGTTCTTC. Its translation: CASSQEGTPYNEQFF.

The chain joins TRBV18 to TRBJ1-2; unclear D gene. Germline CDR1 is KGHSH and CDR2 is LQKENI. V was shortened by 4 bases and J by 4 bases, with 16 bases between the two germline ends. The CDR3 is 15 residues long. CDR3 sequence reads: CASSLRDGGPYGYTF. The CDR3, as DNA: TGTGCCAGCTCACTCCGAGACGGAGGACCCTATGGCTACACCTTC.

The chain uses TRBV28 and TRBJ2-7, with D hard to call. V lost 6 bases to trimming and J lost 3 bases, with 9 bases between them. Germline V CDR1 and CDR2: MDHEN, SYDVKM. This CDR3 is 12 amino acids long. The CDR3 DNA is TGTGCCAGCAGGGGCAAAGGCTACGAGCAGTACTTC. It encodes CASRGKGYEQYF.

The chain employs TRBV28 and TRBJ2-7; 12 nucleotides line up with TRBD1. The CDR3 runs to 16 residues. Germline V lookup: CDR1 MDHEN, CDR2 SYDVKM. V gave up 6 bases and J gave up 3 bases; unmatched junction bases: 9. CDR3 loop: CASSGTGGPSLYEQYF. In DNA, the CDR3 is TGTGCCAGCAGCGGGACAGGGGGCCCGTCGCTCTACGAGCAGTACTTC.

The chain employs TRBV14 and TRBJ2-1; maybe TRBD2 (5 bases). There are 16 residues in the CDR3. Trimming pared 4 bases from V and 2 bases from J, leaving 15 bases between. Germline CDR1 SGHDN, CDR2 FVKESK. Here the CDR3 DNA reads TGTGCCAGCAGCCCCTTTGAGCGGAGAACCTACAATGAGCAGTTCTTC. It is translated as CASSPFERRTYNEQFF. The full variable domain, with the rest looked up from reference TRBV14 and TRBJ2-1, is EAGVTQFPSHSVIEKGQTVTLRCDPISGHDNLYWYRRVMGKEIKFLLHFVKESKQDESGMPNNRFLAERTGGTYSTLKVQPAELEDSGVYFCASSPFERRTYNEQFFGPGTRLTVL.

This rearrangement joins TRBV7-2 to TRBJ2-4; 9 bases match TRBD1. The V gene end was trimmed by 5 bases and the J gene end by 2 bases; junction bases not matched to a gene: 13. The CDR3 is made up of 18 amino acids. The germline gives CDR1 SGHTA, CDR2 FQGNSA. The CDR3 is CASSPDRGGGLTKNIQYF. The CDR3 DNA follows: TGTGCCAGCAGCCCGGACAGGGGAGGTGGATTAACCAAAAACATTCAGTACTTC.

CDR3: CSASRAGGWSYEQYF. The CDR3, as DNA: TGCAGTGCCAGTCGAGCGGGGGGGTGGTCCTACGAGCAGTACTTC. This chain links TRBV20-1 with TRBJ2-7; 10 bases fit TRBD2. V was clipped by 6 bases and J by 1 base; unmatched bases: 9. The germline V gene has CDR1 DFQATT and CDR2 SNEGSKA (reference sequence). The CDR3 loop spans 15 amino acids.

This chain uses TRBV5-1 with TRBJ2-5; 8 bases are shared with TRBD1. The V and J ends lost 2 bases and 3 bases, in that order; junction bases with no gene match: 3. CDR3 length: 14 residues. From germline, CDR1 is SGHRS and CDR2 YFSETQ. The CDR3 sequence is CASSFSGGKETQYF. In nucleotides, the CDR3 is TGCGCCAGCAGCTTCTCAGGGGGCAAAGAGACCCAGTACTTC. Based on the CDR3 plus reference TRBV5-1 and TRBJ2-5, the full variable domain is KAGVTQTPRYLIKTRGQQVTLSCSPISGHRSVSWYQQTPGQGLQFLFEYFSETQRNKGNFPGRFSGRQFSNSRSEMNVSTLELGDSALYLCASSFSGGKETQYFGPGTRLLVL.